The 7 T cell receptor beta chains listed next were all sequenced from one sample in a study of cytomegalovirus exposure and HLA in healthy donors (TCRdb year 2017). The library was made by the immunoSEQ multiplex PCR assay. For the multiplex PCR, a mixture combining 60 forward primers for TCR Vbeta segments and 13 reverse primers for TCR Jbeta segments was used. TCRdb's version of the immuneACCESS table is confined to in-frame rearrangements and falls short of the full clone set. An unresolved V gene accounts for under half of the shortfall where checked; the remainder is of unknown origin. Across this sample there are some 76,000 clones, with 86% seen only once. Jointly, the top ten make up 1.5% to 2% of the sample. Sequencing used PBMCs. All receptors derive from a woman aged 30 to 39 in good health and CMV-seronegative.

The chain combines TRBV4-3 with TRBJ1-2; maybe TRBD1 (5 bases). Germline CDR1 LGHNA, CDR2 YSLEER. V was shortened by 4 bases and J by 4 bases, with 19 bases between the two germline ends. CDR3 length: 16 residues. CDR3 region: CASSPGWGVSGYGYTF. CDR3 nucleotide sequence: TGCGCCAGCAGCCCAGGATGGGGGGTTAGCGGCTATGGCTACACCTTC.

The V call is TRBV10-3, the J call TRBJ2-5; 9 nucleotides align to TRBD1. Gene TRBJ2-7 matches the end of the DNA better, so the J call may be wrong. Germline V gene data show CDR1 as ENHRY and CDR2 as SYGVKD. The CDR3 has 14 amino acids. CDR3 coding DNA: TGTGCCATCAGCGCCCGGGACAGGGTCTCCGAGCAGTACTTC. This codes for CAISARDRVSEQYF.

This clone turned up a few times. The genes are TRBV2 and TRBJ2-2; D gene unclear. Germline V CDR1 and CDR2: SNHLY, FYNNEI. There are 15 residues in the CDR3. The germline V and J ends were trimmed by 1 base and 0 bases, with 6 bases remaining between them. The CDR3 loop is CASSEDRPNTGELFF. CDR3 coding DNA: TGTGCCAGCAGTGAAGACAGACCGAACACCGGGGAGCTGTTTTTT.

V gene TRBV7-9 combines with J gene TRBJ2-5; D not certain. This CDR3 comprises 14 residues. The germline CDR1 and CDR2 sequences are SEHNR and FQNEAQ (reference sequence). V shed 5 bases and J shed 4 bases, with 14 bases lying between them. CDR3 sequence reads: CASSLTYSSETQYF. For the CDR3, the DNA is TGTGCCAGCAGCCTCACTTATAGCTCAGAGACCCAGTACTTC.

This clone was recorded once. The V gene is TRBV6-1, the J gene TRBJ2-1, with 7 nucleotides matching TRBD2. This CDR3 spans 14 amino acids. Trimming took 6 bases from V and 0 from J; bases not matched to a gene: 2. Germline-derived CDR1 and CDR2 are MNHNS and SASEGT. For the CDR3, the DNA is TGTGCCAGCAGGGGGACTATCTCCTACAATGAGCAGTTCTTC. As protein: CASRGTISYNEQFF.

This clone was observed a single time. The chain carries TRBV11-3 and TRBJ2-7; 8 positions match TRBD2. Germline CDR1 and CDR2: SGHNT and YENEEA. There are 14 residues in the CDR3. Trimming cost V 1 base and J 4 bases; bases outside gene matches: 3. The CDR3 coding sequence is TGTGCCAGCAGCTTAGCGGGAGGGCCTTACGAGCAGTACTTC. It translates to CASSLAGGPYEQYF.

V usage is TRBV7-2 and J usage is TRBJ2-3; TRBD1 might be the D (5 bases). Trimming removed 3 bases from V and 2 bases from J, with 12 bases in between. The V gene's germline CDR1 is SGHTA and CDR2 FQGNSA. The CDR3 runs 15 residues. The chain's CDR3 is CASSFAYGATDTQYF. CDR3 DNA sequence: TGTGCCAGCAGCTTTGCCTATGGGGCCACAGATACGCAGTATTTT.